This T cell receptor (beta chain) was captured by sequencing in a study of cytomegalovirus exposure and HLA in healthy donors. Study findings and constraints: Some public TCRs appeared in many individuals, while most sequences were rare. Three chains linked to CMV were shown in vitro to be specific for CMV antigens.

Germline V gene data show CDR1 as MNHEY and CDR2 as SVGAGI. The V and J ends lost 6 bases and 3 bases respectively, with 9 bases between them. CDR3 size: 12 residues. Turning to this clone: Its antigen is undetermined.

The donors belonged to the roughly 110-subject validation cohort, separate from the roughly 650-subject first cohort. The method was immunoSEQ multiplex PCR; TCRdb's version includes in-frame clones alone and lacks a portion of them. The sample holds under 85,000 clones, around 94% seen once. This TCR derives from a woman aged 18 to 35 in good health and CMV-seropositive. The sample consisted of PBMCs. The rearrangement joins TRBV6-5 to TRBJ2-7, with D possibly matching TRBD1 (5 bases). In DNA form, the CDR3 reads TGTGCCAGCAGCCTCAGGGACTACGAGCAGTACTTC. It is translated as CASSLRDYEQYF.